The 4 T cell receptor beta chains listed next were all sequenced from one sample in a study of T cell responses to AZD1222 COVID-19 vaccine. Assay used: immunoSEQ multiplex PCR; TCRdb lists only in-frame clones, some missing. The repertoire consists of around 130,000 clones, with about 86% occurring once and the leading ten covering around 12%. The sequencing used peripheral blood, collected on day 0 of AZD1222 vaccination. These receptors all come from an adult in good health.

The chain uses TRBV5-1 and TRBJ1-5, with TRBD1 as a possible D gene (5 bases). Germline loops: CDR1 SGHRS, CDR2 YFSETQ. V lost 0 bases, J lost 2 bases, and 15 bases lay in between. This CDR3 spans 17 amino acids. The CDR3 protein is CASSLVVGGRCNQPQHF. The DNA for the CDR3 is TGCGCCAGCAGCTTGGTAGTTGGGGGTAGGTGCAATCAGCCCCAGCATTTT.

The rearrangement joins TRBV5-1 to TRBJ2-6; no reliable D call. The CDR3 loop spans 16 amino acids. The V and J ends lost 3 bases and 0 bases respectively, with 10 bases between them. From germline, CDR1 is SGHRS and CDR2 YFSETQ. The CDR3 coding sequence is TGCGCCAGCAGCTCGGATATAACCTCTGGGGCCAACGTCCTGACTTTC. Protein product: CASSSDITSGANVLTF.

This rearrangement joins TRBV29-1 to TRBJ2-5; D gene unclear. Germline CDR1 reads SQVTM; CDR2 reads ANQGSEA. The CDR3 loop spans 13 amino acids. Trimming cost V 3 bases and J 7 bases, with 15 bases left between them. CDR3 sequence reads: CSVDGPPEGTQYF. In nucleotides, the CDR3 is TGCAGCGTTGACGGGCCCCCCGAAGGGACCCAGTACTTC.

The chain has TRBV27 and TRBJ2-1; perhaps TRBD2 as D (6 bases). The V gene's germline CDR1 is MNHEY and CDR2 SMNVEV (reference sequence). With 0 bases removed from V and 3 bases from J, the gap between germline ends came to 12 bases. The CDR3 covers 16 residues. CDR3 nucleotides: TGTGCCAGCAGTTTATCGAGACTAGTTTTCTACAATGAGCAGTTCTTC. This codes for CASSLSRLVFYNEQFF.